This T cell receptor (beta chain) was captured in a study of CD8 T cells in ankylosing spondylitis. Overall study findings and caveats: Seemingly characteristic of ankylosing spondylitis blood was a TCR beta motif consisting of about 8 highly homologous variants. Existing reports had already noted some motif variants in reactive arthritis synovial fluid and blood.

V lost 0 bases and J lost 3, with 9 bases in between. The germline gives CDR1 SGHDT, CDR2 YYEEEE. The CDR3 length is 14 residues. TCRdb redid the calling of the 5' RACE reads with MiXCR, one entry per CDR3 protein. The data hold 250,000 to 350,000 distinct CDR3 sequences, with approximately 8% observed a single time. There are many counts of this clonotype. Its antigen remains unknown. The source of this sequence is a male donor with ankylosing spondylitis. The genes are TRBV5-6 and TRBJ1-1; no clear D. The specimen sequenced was blood, either unsorted or a sorted T cell fraction (not recorded which). The CDR3: CASSLAGGYTEAFF. In nucleotides, the CDR3 is TGTGCCAGCAGCTTGGCCGGAGGGTACACTGAAGCTTTCTTT.